The rows below give T cell receptor beta chains drawn from one sample of a study of CD8 T cells in ankylosing spondylitis. TCRdb re-called the 5' RACE reads through MiXCR, storing one row per CDR3 protein. In the table there are about 220,000 distinct CDR3 sequences, about 17% of which are singletons. The sequencing input was blood, either unsorted or a sorted T cell fraction (not recorded which). These receptors were taken from a male donor with ankylosing spondylitis. The conserved cysteine and the conserved F or W are not part of the CDR3 here.

V,J,CDR3
TRBV2,TRBJ1-6,ASTLGASPLH
TRBV19,TRBJ2-7,ASSMGGSSYEQY
TRBV6-5,TRBJ2-1,ASSPSKYNEQF
TRBV20-1,TRBJ2-2,SASPGLADVTGELF
TRBV6-1,TRBJ1-1,ASNHATEAF
TRBV2,TRBJ2-2,ASSGKGPHTGELF
TRBV6-4,TRBJ2-3,ASSVSGTDTQY
TRBV4-1,TRBJ2-1,ASSQDPLAGAYNEQF
TRBV5-8,TRBJ1-5,ASSLPGRQPQH
TRBV7-8,TRBJ1-1,ASSLPRTQLNTEAF
TRBV28,TRBJ2-3,ASGLDLGTGARTDTQY
TRBV20-1,TRBJ2-3,SARDPLLWGGTDTQY
TRBV20-1,TRBJ2-7,SATAALEVSYEQY
TRBV27,TRBJ2-5,ASSLGSGREVKTQY
TRBV9,TRBJ2-2,ASSVDPDGSNTGELF
TRBV28,TRBJ2-1,ASSLSHSGRALYEQF
TRBV5-1,TRBJ2-5,ASSMAERETQY
TRBV2,TRBJ2-3,ASKRFSTDTQY
TRBV29-1,TRBJ1-2,SVEMWTGNYGYT
TRBV5-1,TRBJ2-1,ASSLYGLEGEQF
TRBV29-1,TRBJ1-1,SVEQGPMNTEAF
TRBV12-3/TRBV12-4,TRBJ2-2,ASSPLTGGTGELF
TRBV12-3/TRBV12-4,TRBJ2-2,ASSLTENTGELF